Given below is one TCR beta chain in context. Germline-derived CDR1 and CDR2 are MDHEN and SYDVKM. V lost 7 bases and J lost 5, with 11 bases in between. This CDR3 region has 12 residues. This entry belongs to a study of blood T cell repertoires in COVID-19. Original analysis: Amplified reference gene primers provided the basis for estimating nucleated cell counts. Assay: immunoSEQ multiplex PCR; the TCRdb copy retains only in-frame clones and omits some. The V and J calls and clone size were taken over from that table, and D and trimming were inferred from the DNA. The table lists fewer than 45,000 clones, around 90% of them singletons.

V is TRBV28 and J is TRBJ1-2, with D uncertain. The receptor was derived from a woman aged 40 to 50 with acute or convalescent COVID-19. Sequenced input: peripheral blood. The DNA of the CDR3 is TGTGCCAGCAATCTATCGGGTTATGGCTACACCTTC. This gives the protein CASNLSGYGYTF.